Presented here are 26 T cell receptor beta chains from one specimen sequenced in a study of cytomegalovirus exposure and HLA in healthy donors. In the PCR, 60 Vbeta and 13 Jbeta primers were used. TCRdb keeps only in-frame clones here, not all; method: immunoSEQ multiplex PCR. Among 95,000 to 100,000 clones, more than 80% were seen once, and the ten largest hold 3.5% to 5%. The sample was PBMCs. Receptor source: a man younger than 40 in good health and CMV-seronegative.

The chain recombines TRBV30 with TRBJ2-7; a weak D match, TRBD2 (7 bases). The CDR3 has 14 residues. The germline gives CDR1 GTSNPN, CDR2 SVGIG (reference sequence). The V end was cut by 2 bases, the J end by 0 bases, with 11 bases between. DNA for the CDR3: TGTGCCTGGAGTAAGGGGGGGAGCTCCTACGAGCAGTACTTC. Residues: CAWSKGGSSYEQYF.

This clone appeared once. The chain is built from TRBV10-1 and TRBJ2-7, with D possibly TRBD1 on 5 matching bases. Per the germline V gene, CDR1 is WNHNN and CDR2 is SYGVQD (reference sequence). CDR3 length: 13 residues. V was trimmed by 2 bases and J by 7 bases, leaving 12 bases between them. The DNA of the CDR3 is TGCGCCAGCAGTGAGGGTCTAGGGGTAGAGCAGTACTTC. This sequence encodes CASSEGLGVEQYF.

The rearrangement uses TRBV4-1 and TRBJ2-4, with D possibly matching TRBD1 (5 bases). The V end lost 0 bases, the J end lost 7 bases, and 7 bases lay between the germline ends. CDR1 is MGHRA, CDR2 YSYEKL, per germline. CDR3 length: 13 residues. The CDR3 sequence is CASSQEPGNIQYF. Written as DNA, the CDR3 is TGCGCCAGCAGCCAAGAGCCAGGGAACATTCAGTACTTC.

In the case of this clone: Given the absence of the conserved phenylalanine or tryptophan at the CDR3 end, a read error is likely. CDR3 sequence reads: CSARSVGELFV. Written as DNA, the CDR3 is TGCAGTGCTAGGTCAGTCGGGGAGCTGTTTGTT. The rearrangement links TRBV20-1 to TRBJ2-2; D not resolved. Germline loops: CDR1 DFQATT, CDR2 SNEGSKA (reference sequence). The CDR3 has 11 residues. Trimming removed 3 bases from V and 7 bases from J, with 6 bases in between.

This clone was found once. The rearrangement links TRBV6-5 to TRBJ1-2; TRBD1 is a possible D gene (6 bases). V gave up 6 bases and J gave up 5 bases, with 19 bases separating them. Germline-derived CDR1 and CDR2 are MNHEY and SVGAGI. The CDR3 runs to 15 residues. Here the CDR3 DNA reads TGTGCCAGCAGCCGGACGGAAACAGGGTGGTATGGCTACACCTTC. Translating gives CASSRTETGWYGYTF.

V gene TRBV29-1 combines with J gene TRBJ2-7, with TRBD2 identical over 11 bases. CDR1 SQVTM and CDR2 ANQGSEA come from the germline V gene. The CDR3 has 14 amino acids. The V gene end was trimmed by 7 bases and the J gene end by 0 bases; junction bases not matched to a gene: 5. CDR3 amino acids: CSAETSGSSYEQYF. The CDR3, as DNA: TGCAGCGCCGAAACTAGCGGGAGCTCCTACGAGCAGTACTTC.

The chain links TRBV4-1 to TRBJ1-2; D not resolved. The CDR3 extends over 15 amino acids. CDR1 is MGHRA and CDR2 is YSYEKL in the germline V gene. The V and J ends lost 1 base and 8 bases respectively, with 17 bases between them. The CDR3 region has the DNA TGCGCCAGCAGCCAAGTGGCCGGCGGGAGTTTCGGCTACACCTTC. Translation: CASSQVAGGSFGYTF.

CDR3 loop: CASSAETQGTQYYGYTF. DNA of the CDR3: TGTGCCAGCAGTGCCGAGACGCAGGGTACGCAATACTATGGCTACACCTTC. This chain links TRBV6-1 with TRBJ1-2; D perhaps matches TRBD1 (5 bases). The CDR3 runs to 17 residues. V was clipped by 4 bases and J by 3 bases, with 21 bases between them. CDR1 is MNHNS and CDR2 is SASEGT in the germline V gene.

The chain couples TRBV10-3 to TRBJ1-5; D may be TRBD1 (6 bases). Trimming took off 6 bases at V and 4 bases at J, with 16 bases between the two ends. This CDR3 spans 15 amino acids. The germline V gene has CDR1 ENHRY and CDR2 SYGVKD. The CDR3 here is CAISNQGTTNQPQHF. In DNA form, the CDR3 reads TGTGCCATCAGCAACCAGGGGACAACTAATCAGCCCCAGCATTTT.

As DNA, the CDR3 is TGTGCCAGTAGGACTGCCGGGTCGGCCCTCCACTTT. Amino acid sequence: CASRTAGSALHF. This chain connects TRBV2 to TRBJ1-6; D is uncertain. Germline CDR1 is SNHLY and CDR2 is FYNNEI. CDR3 length: 12 residues. The germline V and J ends were trimmed by 9 bases and 14 bases, with 17 bases remaining between them.

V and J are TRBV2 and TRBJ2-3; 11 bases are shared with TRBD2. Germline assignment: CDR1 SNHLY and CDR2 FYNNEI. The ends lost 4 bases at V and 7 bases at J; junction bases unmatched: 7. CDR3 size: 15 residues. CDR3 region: CASSGGLAGGNTQYF. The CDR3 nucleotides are TGTGCCAGCAGTGGAGGATTAGCGGGGGGGAATACGCAGTATTTT.

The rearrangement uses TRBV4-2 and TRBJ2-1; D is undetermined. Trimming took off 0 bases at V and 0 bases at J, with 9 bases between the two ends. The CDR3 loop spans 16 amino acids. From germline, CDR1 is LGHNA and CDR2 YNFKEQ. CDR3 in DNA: TGTGCCAGCAGCCAAGAACGCGAGAGCTCCTACAATGAGCAGTTCTTC. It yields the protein CASSQERESSYNEQFF.

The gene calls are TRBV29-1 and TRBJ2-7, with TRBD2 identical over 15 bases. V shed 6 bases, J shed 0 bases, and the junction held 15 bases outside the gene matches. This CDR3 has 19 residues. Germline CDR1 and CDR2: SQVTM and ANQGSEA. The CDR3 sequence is CSVGIVGLAGGRLSYEQYF. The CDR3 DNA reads TGCAGCGTGGGTATCGTGGGACTAGCGGGGGGCCGCCTCTCCTACGAGCAGTACTTC.

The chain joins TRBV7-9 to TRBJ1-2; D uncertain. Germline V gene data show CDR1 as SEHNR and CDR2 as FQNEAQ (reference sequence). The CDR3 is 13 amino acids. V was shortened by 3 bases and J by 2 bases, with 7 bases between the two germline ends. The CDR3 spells CASSFGQNYGYTF. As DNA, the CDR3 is TGTGCCAGCAGCTTTGGGCAAAACTATGGCTACACCTTC.

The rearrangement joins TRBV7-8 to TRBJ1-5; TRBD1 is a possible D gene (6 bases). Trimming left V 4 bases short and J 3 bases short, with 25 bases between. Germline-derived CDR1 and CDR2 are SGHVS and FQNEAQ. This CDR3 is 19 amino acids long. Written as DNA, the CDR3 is TGTGCCAGCAGCTCCCAAGGGACATACGCACAGGAATACAATCAGCCCCAGCATTTT. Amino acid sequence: CASSSQGTYAQEYNQPQHF.

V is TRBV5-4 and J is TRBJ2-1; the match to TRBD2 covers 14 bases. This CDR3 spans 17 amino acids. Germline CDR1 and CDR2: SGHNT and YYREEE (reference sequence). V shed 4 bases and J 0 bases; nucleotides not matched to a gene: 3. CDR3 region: CASSRGTSGSSYNEQFF. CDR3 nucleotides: TGTGCCAGCAGCCGCGGGACTAGCGGGAGCTCCTACAATGAGCAGTTCTTC. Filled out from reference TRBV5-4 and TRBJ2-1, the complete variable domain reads ETGVTQSPTHLIKTRGQQVTLRCSSQSGHNTVSWYQQALGQGPQFIFQYYREEENGRGNFPPRFSGLQFPNYSSELNVNALELDDSALYLCASSRGTSGSSYNEQFFGPGTRLTVL.

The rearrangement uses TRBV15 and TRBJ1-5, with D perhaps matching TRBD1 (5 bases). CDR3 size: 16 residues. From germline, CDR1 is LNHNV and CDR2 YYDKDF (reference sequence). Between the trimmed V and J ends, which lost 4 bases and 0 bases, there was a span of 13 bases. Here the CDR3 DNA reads TGTGCCACCAGCACAATGACAGCCTATAGCAATCAGCCCCAGCATTTT. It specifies CATSTMTAYSNQPQHF.

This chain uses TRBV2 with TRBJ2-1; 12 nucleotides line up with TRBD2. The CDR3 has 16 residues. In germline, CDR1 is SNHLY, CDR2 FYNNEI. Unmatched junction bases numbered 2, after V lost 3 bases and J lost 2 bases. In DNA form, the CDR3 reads TGTGCCAGCAGTGACACTAGCGGGAGGACCTACAATGAGCAGTTCTTC. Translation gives CASSDTSGRTYNEQFF.

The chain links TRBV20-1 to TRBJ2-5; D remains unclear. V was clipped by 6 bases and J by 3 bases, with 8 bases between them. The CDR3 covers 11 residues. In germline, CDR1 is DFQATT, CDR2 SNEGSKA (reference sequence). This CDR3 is CSAPLEETQYF. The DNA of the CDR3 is TGCAGTGCCCCACTCGAAGAGACCCAGTACTTC.

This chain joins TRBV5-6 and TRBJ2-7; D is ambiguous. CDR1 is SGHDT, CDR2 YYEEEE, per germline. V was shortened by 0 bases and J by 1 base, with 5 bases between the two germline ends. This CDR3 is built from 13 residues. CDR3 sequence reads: CASSLGRSYEQYF. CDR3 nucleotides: TGTGCCAGCAGCTTGGGCAGATCCTACGAGCAGTACTTC.

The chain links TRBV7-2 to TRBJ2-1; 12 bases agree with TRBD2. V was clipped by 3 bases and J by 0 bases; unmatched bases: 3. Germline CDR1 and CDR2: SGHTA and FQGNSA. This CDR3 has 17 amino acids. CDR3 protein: CASSFATSGSSYNEQFF. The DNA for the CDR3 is TGTGCCAGCAGCTTTGCGACTAGCGGGAGCTCCTACAATGAGCAGTTCTTC.

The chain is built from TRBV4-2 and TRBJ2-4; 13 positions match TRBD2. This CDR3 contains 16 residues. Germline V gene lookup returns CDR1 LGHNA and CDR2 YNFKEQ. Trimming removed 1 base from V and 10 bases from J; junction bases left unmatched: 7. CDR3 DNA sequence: TGTGCCAGCAGCCAAGGGACTAGCGGGAGTTTTGGGATTCAGTACTTC. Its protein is CASSQGTSGSFGIQYF.

CDR3 in DNA: TGTGCCAGTAGTATGGGACTGGGACAGGGGGGCTCCTACGAGCAGTACTTC. Amino acids: CASSMGLGQGGSYEQYF. The rearrangement uses TRBV19 and TRBJ2-7, with TRBD1 identical over 11 bases. The V gene end was trimmed by 3 bases and the J gene end by 0 bases; junction bases not matched to a gene: 7. CDR1 LNHDA and CDR2 SQIVND come from the germline V gene (reference sequence). The CDR3 covers 17 residues.

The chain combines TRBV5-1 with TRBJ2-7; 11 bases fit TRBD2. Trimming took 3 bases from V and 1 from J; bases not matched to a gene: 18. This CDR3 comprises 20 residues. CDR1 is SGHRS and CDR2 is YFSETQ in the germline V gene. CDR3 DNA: TGCGCCAGCAGCTACCCCCTAGCGGGAGGAGGCCCCAAGCGGTCCTACGAGCAGTACTTC. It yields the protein CASSYPLAGGGPKRSYEQYF.

CDR3 amino acids: CASSAREAGALRPDTQYF. The CDR3 DNA reads as TGTGCCAGCAGCGCCCGGGAAGCGGGGGCGCTAAGGCCAGATACGCAGTATTTT. V gene TRBV9 combines with J gene TRBJ2-3; 8 bases agree with TRBD2. From germline, CDR1 is SGDLS and CDR2 YYNGEE. The CDR3 is made up of 18 amino acids. Trimming cost V 3 bases and J 4 bases; bases outside gene matches: 16. The full variable domain, completed using reference TRBV9 and TRBJ2-3, is DSGVTQTPKHLITATGQRVTLRCSPRSGDLSVYWYQQSLDQGLQFLIQYYNGEERAKGNILERFSAQQFPDLHSELNLSSLELGDSALYFCASSAREAGALRPDTQYFGPGTRLTVL.

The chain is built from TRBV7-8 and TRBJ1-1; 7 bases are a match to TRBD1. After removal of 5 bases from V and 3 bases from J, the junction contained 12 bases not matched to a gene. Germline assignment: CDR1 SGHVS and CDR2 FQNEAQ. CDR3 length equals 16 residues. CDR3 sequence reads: CASSPDRVWGDTEAFF. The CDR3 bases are TGTGCCAGCAGCCCCGACAGGGTCTGGGGGGACACTGAAGCTTTCTTT.